This TCR beta chain was sequenced in a study of patients and donors after allogeneic stem cell transplantation. TCRdb passed the RT-PCR reads through MiXCR, listing each CDR3 protein once. The sample has roughly 230,000 distinct CDR3 sequences; 14% are singletons. Trimming shortened V by 2 bases and J by 9 bases, and 11 bases separated the two germline ends. This CDR3 has 13 amino acids. The germline V gene has CDR1 MDHEN and CDR2 SYDVKM. The TCR was taken from a human donor who was either an allogeneic HSCT recipient or a stem cell or donor lymphocyte infusion donor (not recorded which). It is not recorded whose cells these are; they may come from a transplant donor. The chain joins TRBV28 to TRBJ2-1; D not resolved. Sequenced: blood, either unsorted or a sorted T cell fraction (not recorded which). The CDR3 here is CASSLPKPPEQFF. The CDR3 DNA is TGTGCCAGCAGTTTACCCAAACCCCCTGAGCAGTTCTTC.